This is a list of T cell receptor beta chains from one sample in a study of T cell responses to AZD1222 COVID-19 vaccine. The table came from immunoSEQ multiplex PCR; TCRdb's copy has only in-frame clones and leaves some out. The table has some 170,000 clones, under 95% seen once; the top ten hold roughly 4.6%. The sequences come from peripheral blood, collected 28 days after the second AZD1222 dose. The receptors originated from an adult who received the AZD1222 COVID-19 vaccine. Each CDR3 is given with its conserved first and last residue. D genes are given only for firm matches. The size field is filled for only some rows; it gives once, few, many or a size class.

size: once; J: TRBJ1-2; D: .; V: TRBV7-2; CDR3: CASSLTGGFSYGYTF; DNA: TGTGCCAGCAGCTTAACGGGGGGGTTTAGCTATGGCTACACCTTC
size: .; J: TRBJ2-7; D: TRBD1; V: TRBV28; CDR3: CASSASGTGGFEQYF; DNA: TGTGCCAGCAGTGCGTCCGGGACAGGGGGGTTCGAGCAGTACTTC
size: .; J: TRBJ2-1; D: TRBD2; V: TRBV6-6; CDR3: CASSYTSGSLPQFF; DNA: TGTGCCAGCAGTTATACTAGCGGGAGTTTGCCGCAGTTCTTC
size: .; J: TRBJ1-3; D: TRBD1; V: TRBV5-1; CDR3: CASSLATGGNTIYF; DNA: TGCGCCAGCAGCTTGGCGACAGGGGGAAACACCATATATTTT
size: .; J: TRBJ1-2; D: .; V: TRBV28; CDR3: CASRVIGYGYTF; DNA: TGTGCCAGCAGGGTAATAGGCTATGGCTACACCTTC
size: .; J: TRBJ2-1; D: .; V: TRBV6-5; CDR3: CASSYGGSRYNEQFF; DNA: TGTGCCAGCAGTTACGGGGGGAGTAGGTACAATGAGCAGTTCTTC
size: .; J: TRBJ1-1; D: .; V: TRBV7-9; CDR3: CASSPTSLNTEAFF; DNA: TGTGCCAGCAGCCCCACCAGCTTGAACACTGAAGCTTTCTTT
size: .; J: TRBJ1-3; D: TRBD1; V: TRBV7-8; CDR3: CASSRQGGSSGNTIYF; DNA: TGTGCCAGCAGTCGACAGGGGGGATCCTCTGGAAACACCATATATTTT
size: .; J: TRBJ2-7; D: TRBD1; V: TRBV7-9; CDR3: CASSARDRGDSRYF; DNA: TGTGCCAGCAGCGCCCGGGACAGGGGTGATTCTCGGTACTTC
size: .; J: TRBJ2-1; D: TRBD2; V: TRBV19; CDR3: CASNLAGGPGEQFF; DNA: TGTGCCAGTAACCTAGCGGGAGGCCCGGGTGAGCAGTTCTTC
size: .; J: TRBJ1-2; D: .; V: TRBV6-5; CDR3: CASKVGGYGYTF; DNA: TGTGCCAGCAAAGTAGGGGGGTATGGCTACACCTTC
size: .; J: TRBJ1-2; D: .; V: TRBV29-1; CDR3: CSVQPLVTGEGYTF; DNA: TGCAGCGTGCAACCTCTTGTCACGGGTGAGGGCTACACCTTC
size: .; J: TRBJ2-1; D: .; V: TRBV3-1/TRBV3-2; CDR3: CASSQAIGLADEQFF; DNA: TGTGCCAGCAGCCAAGCAATTGGATTAGCGGATGAGCAGTTCTTC
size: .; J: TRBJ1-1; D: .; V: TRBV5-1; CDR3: CASSFPDPNTEAFF; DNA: TGCGCCAGCAGCTTCCCGGACCCGAACACTGAAGCTTTCTTT
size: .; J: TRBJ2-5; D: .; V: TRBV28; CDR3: CASSLFPRPNYF; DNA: TGTGCCAGCAGTTTGTTCCCCAGGCCAAATTACTTC
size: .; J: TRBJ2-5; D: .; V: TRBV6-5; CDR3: CASSLRAAETQYF; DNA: TGTGCCAGCAGTCTCAGGGCCGCGGAGACCCAGTACTTC
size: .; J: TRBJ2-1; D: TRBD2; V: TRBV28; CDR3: CASTRGTSRGNEQFF; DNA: TGTGCCAGCACCCGCGGGACTAGCCGAGGCAATGAGCAGTTCTTC
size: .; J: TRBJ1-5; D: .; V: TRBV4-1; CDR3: CASSQLAAQPQHF; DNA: TGCGCCAGCAGCCAACTAGCTGCCCAGCCCCAGCATTTT
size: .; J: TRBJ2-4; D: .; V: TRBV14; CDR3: CASSQAVGAGAPFKNIQYF; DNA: TGTGCCAGCAGCCAAGCCGTGGGGGCGGGAGCCCCTTTCAAAAACATTCAGTACTTC
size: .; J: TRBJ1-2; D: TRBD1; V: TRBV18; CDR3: CASSLPGQGAYGYTF; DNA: TGTGCCAGCTCACTTCCGGGACAGGGGGCCTATGGCTACACCTTC
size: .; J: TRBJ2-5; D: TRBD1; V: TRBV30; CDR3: CAWSLDRAQETQYF; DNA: TGTGCCTGGAGTCTAGACAGGGCGCAAGAGACCCAGTACTTC
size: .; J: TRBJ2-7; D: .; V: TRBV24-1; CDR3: CATSGDGYEQYF; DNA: TGTGCCACCAGCGGAGACGGCTACGAGCAGTACTTC
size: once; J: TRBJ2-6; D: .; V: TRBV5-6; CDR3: CASTPYKGSSGANVLTF; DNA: TGTGCCAGCACCCCGTATAAGGGGAGCTCTGGGGCCAACGTCCTGACTTTC
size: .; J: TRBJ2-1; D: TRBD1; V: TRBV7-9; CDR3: CASSSLGQGSSYNEQFF; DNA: TGTGCCAGCAGCTCTCTAGGACAGGGTTCCTCCTACAATGAGCAGTTCTTC
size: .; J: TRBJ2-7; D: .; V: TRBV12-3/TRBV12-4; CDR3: CASSPGHNYEQYF; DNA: TGTGCCAGCAGCCCGGGACATAACTACGAGCAGTACTTC
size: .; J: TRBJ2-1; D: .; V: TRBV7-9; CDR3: CASSSPGVGVGEQFF; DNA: TGTGCCAGCAGCTCCCCCGGGGTGGGAGTGGGTGAGCAGTTCTTC
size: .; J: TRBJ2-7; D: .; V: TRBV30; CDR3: CAWSFEGGEQYF; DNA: TGTGCCTGGTCATTCGAAGGAGGGGAGCAGTACTTC
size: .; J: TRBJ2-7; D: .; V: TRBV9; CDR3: CASSVAPGPSYEQYF; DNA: TGTGCCAGCAGCGTAGCCCCAGGGCCCTCCTACGAGCAGTACTTC